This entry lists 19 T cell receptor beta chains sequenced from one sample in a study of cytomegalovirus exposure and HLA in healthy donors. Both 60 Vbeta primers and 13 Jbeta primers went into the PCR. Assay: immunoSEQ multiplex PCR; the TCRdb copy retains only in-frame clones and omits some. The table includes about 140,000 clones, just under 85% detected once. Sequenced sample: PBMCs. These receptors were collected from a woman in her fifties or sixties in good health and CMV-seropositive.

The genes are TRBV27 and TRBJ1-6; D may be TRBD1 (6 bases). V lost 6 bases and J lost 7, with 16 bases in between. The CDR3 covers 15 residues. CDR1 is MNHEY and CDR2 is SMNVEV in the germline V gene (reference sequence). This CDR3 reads CASSPLDSQNSPLHF. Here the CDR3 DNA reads TGTGCCAGCAGCCCCCTGGACAGCCAAAATTCACCCCTCCACTTT.

The CDR3 region has the DNA TGTGCCAGCAGCACGACCGGGACAGGGAGGGAGACCCAGTACTTC. Its translation is CASSTTGTGRETQYF. The V gene is TRBV5-6, the J gene TRBJ2-5, with 9 positions matching TRBD1. This CDR3 contains 15 residues. Germline assignment: CDR1 SGHDT and CDR2 YYEEEE. The V segment lost 4 bases and the J segment 5 bases; nucleotides outside the gene matches: 9.

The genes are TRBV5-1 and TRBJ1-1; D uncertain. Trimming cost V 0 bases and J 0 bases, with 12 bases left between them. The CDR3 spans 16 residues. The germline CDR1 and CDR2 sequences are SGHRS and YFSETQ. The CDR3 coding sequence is TGCGCCAGCAGCTTGGCCATGGCCACCATGAACACTGAAGCTTTCTTT. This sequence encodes CASSLAMATMNTEAFF.

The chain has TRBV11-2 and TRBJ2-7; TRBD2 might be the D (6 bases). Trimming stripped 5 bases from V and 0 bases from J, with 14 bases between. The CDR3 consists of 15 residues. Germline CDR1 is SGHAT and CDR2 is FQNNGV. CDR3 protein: CASSPSALSSYEQYF. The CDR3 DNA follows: TGTGCCAGCAGCCCTAGCGCCTTGAGCTCCTACGAGCAGTACTTC.

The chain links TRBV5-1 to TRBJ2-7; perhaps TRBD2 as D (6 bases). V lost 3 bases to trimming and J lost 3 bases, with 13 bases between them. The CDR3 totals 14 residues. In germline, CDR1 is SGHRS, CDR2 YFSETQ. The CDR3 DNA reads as TGCGCCAGCAGCTCCTGGACGGGGGTCTACGAGCAGTACTTC. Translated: CASSSWTGVYEQYF.

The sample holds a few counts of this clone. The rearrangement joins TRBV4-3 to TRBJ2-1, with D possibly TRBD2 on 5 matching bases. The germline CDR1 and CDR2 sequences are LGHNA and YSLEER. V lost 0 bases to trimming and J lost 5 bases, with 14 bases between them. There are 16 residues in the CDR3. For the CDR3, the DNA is TGCGCCAGCAGCCAAGATCGGTGGGAGCCAAACAATGAGCAGTTCTTC. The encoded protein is CASSQDRWEPNNEQFF.

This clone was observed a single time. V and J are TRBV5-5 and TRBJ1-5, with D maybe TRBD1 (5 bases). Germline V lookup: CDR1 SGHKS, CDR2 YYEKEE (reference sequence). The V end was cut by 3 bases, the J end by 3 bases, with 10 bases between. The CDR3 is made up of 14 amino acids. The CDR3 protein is CASSSGLINQPQHF. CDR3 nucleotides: TGTGCCAGCAGCTCGGGACTGATCAATCAGCCCCAGCATTTT. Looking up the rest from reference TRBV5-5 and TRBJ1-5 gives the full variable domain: DAGVTQSPTHLIKTRGQQVTLRCSPISGHKSVSWYQQVLGQGPQFIFQYYEKEERGRGNFPDRFSARQFPNYSSELNVNALLLGDSALYLCASSSGLINQPQHFGDGTRLSIL.

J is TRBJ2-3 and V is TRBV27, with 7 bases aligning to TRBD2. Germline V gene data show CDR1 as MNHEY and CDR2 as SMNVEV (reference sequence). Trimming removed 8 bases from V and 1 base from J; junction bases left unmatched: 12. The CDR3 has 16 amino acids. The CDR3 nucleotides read TGTGCCAGCCGCCCGGGGTTAGCGGGTGGCACAGATACGCAGTATTTT. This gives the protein CASRPGLAGGTDTQYF.

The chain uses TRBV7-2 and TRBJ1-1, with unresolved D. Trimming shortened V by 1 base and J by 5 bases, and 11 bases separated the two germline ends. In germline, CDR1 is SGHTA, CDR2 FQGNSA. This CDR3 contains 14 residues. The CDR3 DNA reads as TGTGCCAGCAGCTTAGTCGGGGTGGGGACTGAAGCTTTCTTT. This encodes CASSLVGVGTEAFF.

The CDR3 sequence is CASSLARFGLAGAQSYEQYF. CDR3 DNA: TGCGCCAGCAGCTTGGCCCGCTTCGGACTAGCGGGAGCCCAGAGCTACGAGCAGTACTTC. The V and J genes are TRBV5-1 and TRBJ2-7; TRBD2 agrees at 13 bases. V gave up 0 bases and J gave up 3 bases; unmatched junction bases: 15. Germline V CDR1 and CDR2: SGHRS, YFSETQ. The CDR3 runs to 20 residues.

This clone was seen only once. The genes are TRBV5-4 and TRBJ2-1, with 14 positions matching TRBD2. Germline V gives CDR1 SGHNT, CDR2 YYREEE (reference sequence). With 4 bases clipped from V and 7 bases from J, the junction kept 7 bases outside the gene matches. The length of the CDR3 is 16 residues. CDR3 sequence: CASSPTSGRAGNEQFF. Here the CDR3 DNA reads TGTGCCAGCAGCCCGACTAGCGGGAGGGCGGGGAATGAGCAGTTCTTC.

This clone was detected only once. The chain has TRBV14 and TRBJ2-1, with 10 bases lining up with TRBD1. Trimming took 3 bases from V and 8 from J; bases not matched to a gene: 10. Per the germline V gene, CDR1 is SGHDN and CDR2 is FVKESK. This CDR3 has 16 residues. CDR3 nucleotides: TGTGCCAGCAGCCAGGGTCCAAGCGGGACAGGGGATGAGCAGTTCTTC. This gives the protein CASSQGPSGTGDEQFF.

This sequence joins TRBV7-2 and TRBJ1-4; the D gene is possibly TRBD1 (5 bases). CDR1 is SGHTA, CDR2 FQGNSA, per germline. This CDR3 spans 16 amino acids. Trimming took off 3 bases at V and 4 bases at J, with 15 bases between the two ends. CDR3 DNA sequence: TGTGCCAGCAGCTTGGCCACAGGAAGTAGTAATGAAAAACTGTTTTTT. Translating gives CASSLATGSSNEKLFF.

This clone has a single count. CDR3 region: CASSVEPGAADTQYF. CDR3 nucleotides: TGTGCCAGCAGCGTAGAGCCGGGAGCGGCAGATACGCAGTATTTT. The chain links TRBV9 to TRBJ2-3; possible D gene TRBD2, 6 bases. V dropped 0 bases and J dropped 4 bases, with 12 bases sitting between them. CDR1 SGDLS and CDR2 YYNGEE come from the germline V gene. The CDR3 has 15 amino acids.

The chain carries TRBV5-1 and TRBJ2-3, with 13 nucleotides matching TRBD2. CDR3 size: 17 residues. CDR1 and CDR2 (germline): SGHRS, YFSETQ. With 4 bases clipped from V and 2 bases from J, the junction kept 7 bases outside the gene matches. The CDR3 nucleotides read TGCGCCAGCAGCGCTTCGGGACTAGCGGGAATCACAGATACGCAGTATTTT. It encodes CASSASGLAGITDTQYF.

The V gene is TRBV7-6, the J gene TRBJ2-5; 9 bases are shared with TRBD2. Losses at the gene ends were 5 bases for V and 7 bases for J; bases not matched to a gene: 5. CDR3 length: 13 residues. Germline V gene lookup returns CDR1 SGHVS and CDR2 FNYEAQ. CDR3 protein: CASSTTSGGTQYF. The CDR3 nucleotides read TGTGCCAGCAGCACGACTAGCGGAGGGACCCAGTACTTC.

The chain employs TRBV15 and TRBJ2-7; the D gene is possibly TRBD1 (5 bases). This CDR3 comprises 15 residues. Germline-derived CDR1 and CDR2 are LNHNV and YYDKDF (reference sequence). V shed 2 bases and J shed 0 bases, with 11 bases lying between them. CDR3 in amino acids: CATSRQGGSSYEQYF. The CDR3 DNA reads TGTGCCACCAGCAGACAGGGCGGTAGCTCCTACGAGCAGTACTTC.

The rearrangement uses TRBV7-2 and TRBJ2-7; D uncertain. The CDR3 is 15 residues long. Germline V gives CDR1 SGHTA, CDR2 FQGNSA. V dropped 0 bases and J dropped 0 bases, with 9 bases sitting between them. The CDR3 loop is CASSLAGDASYEQYF. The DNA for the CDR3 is TGTGCCAGCAGCTTAGCGGGCGATGCCTCCTACGAGCAGTACTTC.

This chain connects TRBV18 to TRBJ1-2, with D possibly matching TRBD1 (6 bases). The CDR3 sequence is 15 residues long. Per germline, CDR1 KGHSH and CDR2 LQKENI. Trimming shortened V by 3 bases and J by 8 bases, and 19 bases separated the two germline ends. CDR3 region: CASSPSLQGLVGYTF. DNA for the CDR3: TGTGCCAGCTCACCCTCTCTACAGGGCTTAGTAGGCTACACCTTC. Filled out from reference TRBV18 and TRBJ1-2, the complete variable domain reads NAGVMQNPRHLVRRRGQEARLRCSPMKGHSHVYWYRQLPEEGLKFMVYLQKENIIDESGMPKERFSAEFPKEGPSILRIQQVVRGDSAAYFCASSPSLQGLVGYTFGSGTRLTVV.